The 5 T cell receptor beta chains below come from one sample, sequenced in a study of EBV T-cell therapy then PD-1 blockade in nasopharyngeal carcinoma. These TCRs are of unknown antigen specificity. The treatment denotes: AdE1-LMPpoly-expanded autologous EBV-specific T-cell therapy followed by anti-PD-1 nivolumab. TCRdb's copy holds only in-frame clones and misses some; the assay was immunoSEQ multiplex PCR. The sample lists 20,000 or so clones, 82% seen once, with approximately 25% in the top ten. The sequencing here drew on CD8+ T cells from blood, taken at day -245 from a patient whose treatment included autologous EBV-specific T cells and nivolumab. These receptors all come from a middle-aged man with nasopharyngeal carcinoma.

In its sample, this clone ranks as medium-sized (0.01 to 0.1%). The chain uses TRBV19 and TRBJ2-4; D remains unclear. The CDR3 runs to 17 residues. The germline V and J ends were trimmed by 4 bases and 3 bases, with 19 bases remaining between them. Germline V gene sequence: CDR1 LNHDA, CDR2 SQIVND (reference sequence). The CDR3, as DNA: TGTGCCAGTAGTACCCCCGGAGTCTACGGTGTCAAAAACATTCAGTACTTC. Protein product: CASSTPGVYGVKNIQYF.

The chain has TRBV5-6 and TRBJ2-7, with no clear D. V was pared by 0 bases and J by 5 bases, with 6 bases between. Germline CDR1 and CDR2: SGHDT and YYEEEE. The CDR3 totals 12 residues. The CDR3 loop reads CASSLAYDEQYF. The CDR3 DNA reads TGTGCCAGCAGCTTGGCATACGACGAGCAGTACTTC.

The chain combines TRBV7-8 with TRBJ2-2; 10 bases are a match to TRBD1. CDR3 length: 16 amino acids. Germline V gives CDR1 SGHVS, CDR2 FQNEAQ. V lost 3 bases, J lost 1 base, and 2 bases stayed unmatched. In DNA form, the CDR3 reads TGTGCCAGCAGCTTCCGGGACAGGGGGAACACCGGGGAGCTGTTTTTT. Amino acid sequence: CASSFRDRGNTGELFF.

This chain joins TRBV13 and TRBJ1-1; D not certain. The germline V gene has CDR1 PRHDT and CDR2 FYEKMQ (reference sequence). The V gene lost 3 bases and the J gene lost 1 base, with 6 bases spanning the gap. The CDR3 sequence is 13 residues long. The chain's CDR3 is CASSLAANTEAFF. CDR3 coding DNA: TGTGCCAGCAGCTTGGCAGCGAACACTGAAGCTTTCTTT.

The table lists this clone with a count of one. The DNA for the CDR3 is TGCAGTGCTATCAGGGGCTATGGCTACACCTTC. This codes for CSAIRGYGYTF. The rearrangement uses TRBV20-1 and TRBJ1-2; possible D gene TRBD1, 6 bases. Germline V gives CDR1 DFQATT, CDR2 SNEGSKA (reference sequence). The V end lost 4 bases, the J end lost 4 bases, and 7 bases lay between the germline ends. CDR3 length: 11 residues.